The T cell receptor (beta chain) described here comes from a study of control samples from healthy donors and cancer patients. This CDR3 has 14 residues. Germline CDR1 reads SGHRS; CDR2 reads YFSETQ. Losses at the gene ends were 7 bases for V and 4 bases for J; bases not matched to a gene: 5. Clones were read by immunoSEQ multiplex PCR, and TCRdb kept only the in-frame ones, dropping some. The data show about 130,000 clones, 80% to 95% seen once. The chain joins TRBV5-1 to TRBJ2-2, with 9 bases aligning to TRBD2. This receptor was identified in a man in his forties in good health. The material sequenced was blood. The CDR3 here is CASCPSGVTGELFF. For the CDR3, the DNA is TGCGCCAGCTGTCCTAGCGGGGTCACCGGGGAGCTGTTTTTT.